The source of this TCR beta chain is a study of OX40 agonist ivuxolimab in advanced cancers. Study summary: Earlier anti-PD-1, anti-PD-L1 or anti-CTLA-4 therapy was permitted; over 35% had received some.

The data were produced by immunoSEQ multiplex PCR, yet TCRdb's version contains in-frame clones alone and is incomplete. This sample has tens of thousands of clones, with 80% to 95% found just once. Notes on this clone: Its target is not known.

Study findings and constraints: Averaged across samples, CD8+ T cells carried more expanded clones than CD4+ did.

The CDR3 has 15 residues. CDR1 is WNHNN, CDR2 SYGVQD, per germline (reference sequence). J was trimmed by 3 bases and V by 8 bases; bases with no gene match: 11. The sequences come from CD4+ or CD8+ T cells sorted from blood, collected in a trial of the OX40 agonist ivuxolimab. This TCR came from an adult with an advanced solid tumor such as melanoma, head and neck, liver or kidney cancer. The J gene is TRBJ2-3, the V gene TRBV10-1; 7 bases agree with TRBD2. The CDR3 region is CASWWREYSTDTQYF. The CDR3 DNA follows: TGCGCCAGCTGGTGGCGGGAGTATTCAACAGATACGCAGTATTTT.